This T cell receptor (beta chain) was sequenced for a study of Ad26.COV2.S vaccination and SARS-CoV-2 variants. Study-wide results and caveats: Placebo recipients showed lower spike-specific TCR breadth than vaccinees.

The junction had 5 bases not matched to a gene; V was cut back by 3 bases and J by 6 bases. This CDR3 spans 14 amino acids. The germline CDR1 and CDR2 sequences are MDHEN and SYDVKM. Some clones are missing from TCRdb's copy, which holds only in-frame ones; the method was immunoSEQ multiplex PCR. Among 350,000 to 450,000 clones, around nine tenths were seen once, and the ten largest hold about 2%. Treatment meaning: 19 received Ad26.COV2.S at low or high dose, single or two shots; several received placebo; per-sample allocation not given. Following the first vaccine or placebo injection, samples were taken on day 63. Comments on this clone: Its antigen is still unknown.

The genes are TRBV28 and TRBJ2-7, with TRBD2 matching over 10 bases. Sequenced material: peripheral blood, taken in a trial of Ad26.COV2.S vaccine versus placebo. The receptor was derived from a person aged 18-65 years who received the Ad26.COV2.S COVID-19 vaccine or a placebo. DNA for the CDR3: TGTGCCAGCAGTTTGGAGACTAGCGGGCTCGAGCAGTACTTC. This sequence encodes CASSLETSGLEQYF.